Presented here are 8 T cell receptor beta chains from one specimen sequenced in a study of T-cell memory formation after mild COVID-19. TCRdb re-called the 5' RACE reads through MiXCR, storing one row per CDR3 protein. The table includes some 200,000 distinct CDR3 sequences, more than 8% detected once. Sequencing used PBMCs or a T cell subset sorted from them (not recorded which). The receptor source for this set is a man younger than 35 who had mild COVID-19 (a few samples of this study predate the infection). Cell type and time point are not known.

At least ten counts were recorded for this clonotype. The chain is built from TRBV7-2 and TRBJ1-1; 9 nucleotides line up with TRBD1. Germline CDR1 SGHTA, CDR2 FQGNSA. Unmatched junction bases numbered 4, after V lost 5 bases and J lost 6 bases. The CDR3 is 13 residues long. The CDR3 DNA reads as TGTGCCAGCAGCATGGACAGGGGCGCTGAAGCTTTCTTT. Translation gives CASSMDRGAEAFF.

This clonotype appeared many times. This rearrangement joins TRBV7-2 to TRBJ1-2; no definite D call. V gave up 5 bases and J gave up 0 bases, with 13 bases separating them. Germline V gene lookup returns CDR1 SGHTA and CDR2 FQGNSA. The CDR3 spans 15 residues. As DNA, the CDR3 is TGTGCCAGCAGCCAAACCTTAAGTACTAACTATGGCTACACCTTC. Its protein is CASSQTLSTNYGYTF.

This clonotype was seen more than once but under ten times. In DNA, the CDR3 is TGCAGTGCTATTGCCAGGAGCACAGATACGCAGTATTTT. Protein: CSAIARSTDTQYF. The J gene is TRBJ2-3, the V gene TRBV20-1; D gene uncertain. CDR1 and CDR2 from the germline V gene are DFQATT and SNEGSKA (reference sequence). Trimming stripped 4 bases from V and 0 bases from J, with 8 bases between. The CDR3 length is 13 residues.

This clonotype was seen a few times. This chain links TRBV19 with TRBJ2-5; 11 positions match TRBD1. The junction had 8 bases not matched to a gene; V was cut back by 9 bases and J by 5 bases. Germline V gene data show CDR1 as LNHDA and CDR2 as SQIVND (reference sequence). The CDR3 totals 14 residues. The CDR3 reads CASKRTGGKETQYF. Written as DNA, the CDR3 is TGTGCCAGCAAACGGACAGGGGGCAAGGAGACCCAGTACTTC.

The rearrangement uses TRBV9 and TRBJ2-3; D is unresolved. Germline V gene lookup returns CDR1 SGDLS and CDR2 YYNGEE. The CDR3 length is 15 residues. Trimming took off 0 bases at V and 1 base at J, with 9 bases between the two ends. The CDR3 protein is CASSVGVSRTDTQYF. In DNA form, the CDR3 reads TGTGCCAGCAGCGTAGGGGTCAGCCGCACAGATACGCAGTATTTT.

The CDR3 bases are TGTGCCAGCAGCGGAGGCGGGGGCCGCAATACGCAGTATTTT. It is translated as CASSGGGGRNTQYF. The chain recombines TRBV9 with TRBJ2-3; D is perhaps TRBD2 (7 bases). CDR3 size: 14 residues. Germline lookup yields CDR1 SGDLS and CDR2 YYNGEE. Trimming shortened V by 3 bases and J by 7 bases, and 15 bases separated the two germline ends. Based on the CDR3 plus reference TRBV9 and TRBJ2-3, the full variable domain is DSGVTQTPKHLITATGQRVTLRCSPRSGDLSVYWYQQSLDQGLQFLIQYYNGEERAKGNILERFSAQQFPDLHSELNLSSLELGDSALYFCASSGGGGRNTQYFGPGTRLTVL.

Many counts were recorded for this clonotype. V and J are TRBV4-2 and TRBJ2-1, with D maybe TRBD2 (6 bases). Trimming took off 3 bases at V and 10 bases at J, with 13 bases between the two ends. This CDR3 region has 13 residues. Germline V gene lookup returns CDR1 LGHNA and CDR2 YNFKEQ. CDR3 amino acids: CASSQVRGNEQFF. The CDR3 DNA sequence: TGTGCCAGCAGCCAGGTTCGGGGGAACGAGCAGTTCTTC.

The sample holds a few counts of this clonotype. The chain carries TRBV4-3 and TRBJ1-6, with D maybe TRBD1 (5 bases). Trimming took 0 bases from V and 6 from J, leaving 18 bases between them. The CDR3 contains 18 residues. CDR1 is LGHNA and CDR2 is YSLEER in the germline V gene. CDR3 in amino acids: CASSQDRSGAGFNSPLHF. The CDR3, as DNA: TGCGCCAGCAGCCAAGATCGGTCAGGAGCAGGGTTTAATTCACCCCTCCACTTT.